The 3 T cell receptor beta chains presented below share a single source sample, sequenced in a study of cutaneous CD30+ T cell lymphoproliferative disorder and hepatitis E. The data were produced by immunoSEQ multiplex PCR, yet TCRdb's version contains in-frame clones alone and is incomplete. Found here are thousands of clones, about two thirds of them singletons; the top ten hold approximately 1.1%. The specimen sequenced was blood. The receptor source for this set is a human donor with a cutaneous T cell lymphoproliferative disorder associated with hepatitis E virus.

The genes are TRBV2 and TRBJ2-5; D call uncertain. This CDR3 is 13 amino acids long. Germline V gene lookup returns CDR1 SNHLY and CDR2 FYNNEI. The V gene lost 7 bases and the J gene lost 4 bases, with 13 bases spanning the gap. This CDR3 reads CASTLGRPETQYF. The CDR3 nucleotides are TGTGCCAGCACTCTAGGCCGGCCAGAGACCCAGTACTTC.

The chain recombines TRBV7-2 with TRBJ2-7; 11 nucleotides align to TRBD1. V shed 3 bases and J 6 bases; nucleotides not matched to a gene: 7. Germline loops: CDR1 SGHTA, CDR2 FQGNSA. The CDR3 sequence is 15 residues long. CDR3 sequence reads: CASSFSDRGQTEQYF. The CDR3 bases are TGTGCCAGCAGCTTTTCGGACAGGGGGCAGACCGAGCAGTACTTC.

The chain employs TRBV27 and TRBJ2-1, with 8 positions matching TRBD2. This CDR3 has 16 amino acids. With 1 base clipped from V and 8 bases from J, the junction kept 10 bases outside the gene matches. CDR1 and CDR2 (germline): MNHEY, SMNVEV (reference sequence). This chain's CDR3 is CASSLLGGGRRDEQFF. The CDR3 DNA is TGTGCCAGCAGTTTATTGGGCGGGGGGCGAAGGGATGAGCAGTTCTTC.